The clone carrying this T cell receptor (beta chain) was counted a few times. Its antigen is still unknown. V shed 4 bases, J shed 6 bases, and the junction held 10 bases outside the gene matches. The germline V gene encodes CDR1 SGHRS and CDR2 YFSETQ. The length of the CDR3 is 15 residues. Expressed TCRB transcripts were sequenced, since all the RNA that had been isolated was reverse transcribed. Using immunoSEQ multiplex PCR, the repertoire was profiled, and TCRdb retains in-frame clones only, with some absent. The table includes some 220,000 clones, 11% detected once. These data belong to a study of beta chain features in type 1 diabetes. Study observations and caveats: The naive, central memory and Treg TCRB repertoires of patients appeared to be more similar to one another than those of healthy donors. For patients and controls alike, PCR might favor shorter templates to the same degree.

The source material was central memory CD4+ T cells from blood. This chain links TRBV5-1 with TRBJ2-4; 7 positions agree with TRBD1. This TCR came from a man in his late teens or twenties in good health. The CDR3 is CASSPSQGIRNIQYF. The CDR3 DNA sequence: TGCGCCAGCAGCCCTTCACAGGGGATTAGAAACATTCAGTACTTC. Together with reference TRBV5-1 and TRBJ2-4, the CDR3 gives the full variable domain: KAGVTQTPRYLIKTRGQQVTLSCSPISGHRSVSWYQQTPGQGLQFLFEYFSETQRNKGNFPGRFSGRQFSNSRSEMNVSTLELGDSALYLCASSPSQGIRNIQYFGAGTRLSVL.